The rows below give T cell receptor beta chains drawn from one sample of a study of blood T cell repertoires in COVID-19. The method was immunoSEQ multiplex PCR; TCRdb's version includes in-frame clones alone and lacks a portion of them. The sample holds some 260,000 clones, 88% seen once. Input material: peripheral blood. All receptors come from a woman aged 70-85 years with COVID-19, enrolled during active disease. The CDR3 runs from the conserved cysteine through the conserved F or W. Fields, in order: J gene, V gene, D gene, clone size, CDR3 protein, CDR3 DNA. A D gene is named only where the DNA matches it firmly. For some rows the clone size is stated as once, few or many, or as a class when expanded; others skip it.

>TRBJ2-1|TRBV5-6|TRBD2|.
CASSAPGLAGPQFF
TGTGCCAGCAGCGCCCCGGGACTAGCGGGACCGCAGTTCTTC
>TRBJ2-7|TRBV11-3|TRBD2|.
CASTRTSGRFRSYEQYF
TGTGCCAGCACCAGGACTAGCGGGAGGTTTCGCTCCTACGAGCAGTACTTC
>TRBJ2-4|TRBV19|TRBD1|.
CATTDRVQNIQYF
TGTGCCACAACAGACAGGGTACAAAACATTCAGTACTTC
>TRBJ2-5|TRBV5-1|.|.
CASSRGYQETQYF
TGCGCCAGCAGCAGGGGGTACCAAGAGACCCAGTACTTC
>TRBJ1-2|TRBV15|.|.
CATSRKARLPYGYTF
TGTGCCACCAGCAGAAAAGCTAGACTTCCCTATGGCTACACCTTC
>TRBJ2-1|TRBV7-9|TRBD2|.
CASSLPIRLAGLSNEQFF
TGTGCCAGCAGCTTACCCATCCGGCTAGCGGGATTATCAAATGAGCAGTTCTTC
>TRBJ2-5|TRBV28|.|.
CASRPPGRETQYF
TGTGCCAGCAGACCCCCAGGGCGGGAGACCCAGTACTTC
>TRBJ2-7|TRBV5-1|.|.
CASSRSQTSSYEQYF
TGCGCCAGCAGCCGATCACAAACTAGCTCCTACGAGCAGTACTTC
>TRBJ2-7|TRBV19|TRBD2|many
CASSTRRTSGTSYEQYF
TGTGCCAGTAGTACCCGCCGGACTAGCGGGACCTCCTACGAGCAGTACTTC
>TRBJ1-5|TRBV3-1/TRBV3-2|TRBD1|.
CASSQGQGTGQPQHF
TGTGCCAGCAGCCAAGGACAGGGGACGGGTCAGCCCCAGCATTTT
>TRBJ2-2|TRBV28|.|.
CASSITGFDTGELFF
TGTGCCAGCAGTATAACAGGGTTCGACACCGGGGAGCTGTTTTTT
>TRBJ2-4|TRBV7-2|TRBD1|.
CASSLRTGVAKNIQYF
TGTGCCAGCAGCCTCCGAACAGGGGTGGCCAAAAACATTCAGTACTTC
>TRBJ1-3|TRBV18|.|.
CASSISTGTSGNTIYF
TGTGCCAGCTCAATCTCGACAGGCACGTCTGGAAACACCATATATTTT